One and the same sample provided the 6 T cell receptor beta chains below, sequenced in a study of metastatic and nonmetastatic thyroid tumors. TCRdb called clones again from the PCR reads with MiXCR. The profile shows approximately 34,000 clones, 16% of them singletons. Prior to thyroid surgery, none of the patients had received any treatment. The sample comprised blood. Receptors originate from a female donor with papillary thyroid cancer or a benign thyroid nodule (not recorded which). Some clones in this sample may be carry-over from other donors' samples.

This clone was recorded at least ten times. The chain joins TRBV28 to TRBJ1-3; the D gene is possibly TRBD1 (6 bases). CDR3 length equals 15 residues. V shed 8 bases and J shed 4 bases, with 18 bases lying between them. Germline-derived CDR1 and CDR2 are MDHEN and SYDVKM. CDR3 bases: TGTGCCAGCGGATTCCTTGGGGGGCACGGAAACACCATATATTTT. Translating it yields CASGFLGGHGNTIYF.

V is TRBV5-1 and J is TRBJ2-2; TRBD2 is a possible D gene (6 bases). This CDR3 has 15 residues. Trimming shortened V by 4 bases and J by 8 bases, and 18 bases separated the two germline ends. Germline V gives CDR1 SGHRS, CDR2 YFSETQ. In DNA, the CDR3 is TGCGCCAGCAGCCCGCGGGACTCCAATTCTGGGGAGCTGTTTTTT. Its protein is CASSPRDSNSGELFF.

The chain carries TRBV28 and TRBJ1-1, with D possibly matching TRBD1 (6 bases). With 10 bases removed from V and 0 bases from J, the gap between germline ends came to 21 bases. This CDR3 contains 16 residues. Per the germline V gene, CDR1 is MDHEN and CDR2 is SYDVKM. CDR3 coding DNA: TGTGCCATCATTCCTCCGACGGGGGCTATGAACACTGAAGCTTTCTTT. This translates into CAIIPPTGAMNTEAFF.

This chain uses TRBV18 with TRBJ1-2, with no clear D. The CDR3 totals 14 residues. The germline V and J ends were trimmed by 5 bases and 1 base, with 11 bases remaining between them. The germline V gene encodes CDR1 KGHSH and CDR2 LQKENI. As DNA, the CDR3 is TGTGCCAGCTCATCATACAGTTTTAACTATGGCTACACCTTC. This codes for CASSSYSFNYGYTF.

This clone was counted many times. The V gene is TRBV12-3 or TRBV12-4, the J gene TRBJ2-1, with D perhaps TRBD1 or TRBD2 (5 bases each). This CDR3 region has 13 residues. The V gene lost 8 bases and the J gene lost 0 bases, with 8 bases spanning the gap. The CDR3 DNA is TGTGCCAGCGAGGGGAGCTCCTACAATGAGCAGTTCTTC. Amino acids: CASEGSSYNEQFF.

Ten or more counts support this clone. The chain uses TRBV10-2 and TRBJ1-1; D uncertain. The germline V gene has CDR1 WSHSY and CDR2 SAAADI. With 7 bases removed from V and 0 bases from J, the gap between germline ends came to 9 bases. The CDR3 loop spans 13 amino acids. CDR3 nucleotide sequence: TGCGCCAGCACCTCATGGGTGAACACTGAAGCTTTCTTT. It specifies CASTSWVNTEAFF.